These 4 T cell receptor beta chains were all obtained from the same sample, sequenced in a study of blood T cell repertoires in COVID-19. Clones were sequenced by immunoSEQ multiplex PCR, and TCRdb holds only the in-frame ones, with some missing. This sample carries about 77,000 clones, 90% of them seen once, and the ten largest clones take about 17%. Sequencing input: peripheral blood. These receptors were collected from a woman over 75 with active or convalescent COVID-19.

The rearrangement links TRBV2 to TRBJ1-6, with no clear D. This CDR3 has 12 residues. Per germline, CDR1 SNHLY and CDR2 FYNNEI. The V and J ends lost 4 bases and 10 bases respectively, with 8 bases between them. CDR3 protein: CASSALASPLHF. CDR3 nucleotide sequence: TGTGCCAGCAGTGCCCTGGCATCACCCCTCCACTTT.

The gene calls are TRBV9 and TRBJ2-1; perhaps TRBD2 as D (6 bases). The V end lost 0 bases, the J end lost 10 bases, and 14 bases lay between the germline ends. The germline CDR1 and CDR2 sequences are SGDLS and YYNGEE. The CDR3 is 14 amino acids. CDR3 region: CASSVAGGLGEQFF. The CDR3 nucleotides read TGTGCCAGCAGCGTAGCTGGAGGGTTGGGCGAGCAGTTCTTC.

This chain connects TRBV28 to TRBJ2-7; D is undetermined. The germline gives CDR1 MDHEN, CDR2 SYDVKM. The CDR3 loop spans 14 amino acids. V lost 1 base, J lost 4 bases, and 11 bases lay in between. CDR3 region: CASSLSTEAYEQYF. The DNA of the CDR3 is TGTGCCAGCAGTTTATCCACAGAAGCTTACGAGCAGTACTTC.

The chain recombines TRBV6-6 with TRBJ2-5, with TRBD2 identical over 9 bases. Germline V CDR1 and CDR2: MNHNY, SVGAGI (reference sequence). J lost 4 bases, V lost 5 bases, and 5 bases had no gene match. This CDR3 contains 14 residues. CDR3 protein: CASSAGGPIETQYF. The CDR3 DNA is TGTGCCAGCAGTGCGGGGGGGCCGATAGAGACCCAGTACTTC.